This TCR beta chain derives from a study of T cell changes during pregnancy in multiple sclerosis. CDR1 is SGHDT and CDR2 is YYEEEE in the germline V gene. The CDR3 runs 13 residues. Trimming removed 0 bases at V and 9 bases at J, with 10 bases between. The table came from immunoSEQ multiplex PCR; TCRdb's copy has only in-frame clones and leaves some out. This sample has around 80,000 clones, with roughly 94% found just once. The source of this sequence is a female donor with multiple sclerosis, enrolled in a pregnancy study. The specimen was peripheral blood, collected before pregnancy. The rearrangement joins TRBV5-6 to TRBJ2-1; D may be TRBD1 (6 bases). CDR3 in amino acids: CASSLGRGTEQFF. CDR3 in DNA: TGTGCCAGCAGCTTGGGTAGGGGGACTGAGCAGTTCTTC.